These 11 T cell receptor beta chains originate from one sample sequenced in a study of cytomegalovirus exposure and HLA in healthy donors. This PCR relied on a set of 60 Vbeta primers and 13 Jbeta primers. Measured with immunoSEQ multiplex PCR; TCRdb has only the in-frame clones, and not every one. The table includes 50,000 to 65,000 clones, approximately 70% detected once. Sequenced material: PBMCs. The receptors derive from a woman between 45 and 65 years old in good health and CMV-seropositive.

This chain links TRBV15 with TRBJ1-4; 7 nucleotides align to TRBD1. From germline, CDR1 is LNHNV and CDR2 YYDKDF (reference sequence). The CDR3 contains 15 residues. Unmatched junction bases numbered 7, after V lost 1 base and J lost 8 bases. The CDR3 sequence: CATSRGGGELEKLFF. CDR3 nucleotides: TGTGCCACCAGCAGAGGAGGGGGCGAGCTAGAAAAACTGTTTTTT.

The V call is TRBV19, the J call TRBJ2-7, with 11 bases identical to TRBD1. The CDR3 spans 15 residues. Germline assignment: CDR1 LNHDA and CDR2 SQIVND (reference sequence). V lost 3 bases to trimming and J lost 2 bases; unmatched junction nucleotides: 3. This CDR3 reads CASSIWGQGAYEQYF. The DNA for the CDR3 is TGTGCCAGTAGTATTTGGGGACAGGGGGCCTACGAGCAGTACTTC.

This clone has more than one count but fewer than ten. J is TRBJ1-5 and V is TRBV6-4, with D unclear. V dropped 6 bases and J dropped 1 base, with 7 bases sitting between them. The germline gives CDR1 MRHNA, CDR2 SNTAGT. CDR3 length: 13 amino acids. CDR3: CASSPESNQPQHF. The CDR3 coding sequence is TGTGCCAGCAGCCCCGAGAGCAATCAGCCCCAGCATTTT.

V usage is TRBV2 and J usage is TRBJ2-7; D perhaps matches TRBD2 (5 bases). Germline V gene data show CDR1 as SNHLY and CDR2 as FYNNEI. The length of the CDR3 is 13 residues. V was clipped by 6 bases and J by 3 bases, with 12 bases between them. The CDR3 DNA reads TGTGCCAGCAGGCCCCTAGCCCGCTACGAGCAGTACTTC. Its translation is CASRPLARYEQYF. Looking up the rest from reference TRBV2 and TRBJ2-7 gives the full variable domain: EPEVTQTPSHQVTQMGQEVILRCVPISNHLYFYWYRQILGQKVEFLVSFYNNEISEKSEIFDDQFSVERPDGSNFTLKIRSTKLEDSAMYFCASRPLARYEQYFGPGTRLTVT.

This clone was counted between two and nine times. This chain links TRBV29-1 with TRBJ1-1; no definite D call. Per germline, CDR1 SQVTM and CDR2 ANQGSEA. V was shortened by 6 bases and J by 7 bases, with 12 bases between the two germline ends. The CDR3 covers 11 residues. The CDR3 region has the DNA TGCAGCGTCGCTAAAACCTATGAAGCTTTCTTT. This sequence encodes CSVAKTYEAFF.

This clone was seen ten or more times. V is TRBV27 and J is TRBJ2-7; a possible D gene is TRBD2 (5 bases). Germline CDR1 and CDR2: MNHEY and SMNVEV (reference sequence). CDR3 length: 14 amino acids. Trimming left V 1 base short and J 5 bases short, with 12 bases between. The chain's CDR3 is CASSLLASSDEQYF. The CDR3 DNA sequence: TGTGCCAGCAGTTTATTAGCTAGTAGCGACGAGCAGTACTTC.

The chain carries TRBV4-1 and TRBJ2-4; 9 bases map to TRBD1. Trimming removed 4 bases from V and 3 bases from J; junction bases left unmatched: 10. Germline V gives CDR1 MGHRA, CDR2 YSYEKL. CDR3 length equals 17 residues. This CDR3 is CASSPGMGQGRKNIQYF. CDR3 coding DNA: TGCGCCAGCAGCCCGGGCATGGGACAGGGACGCAAAAACATTCAGTACTTC.

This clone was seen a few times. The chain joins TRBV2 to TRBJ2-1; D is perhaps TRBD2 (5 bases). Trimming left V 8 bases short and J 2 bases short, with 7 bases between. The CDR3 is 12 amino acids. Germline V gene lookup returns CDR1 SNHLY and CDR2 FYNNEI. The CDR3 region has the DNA TGTGCCAGCCTCGGGGCCTACAATGAGCAGTTCTTC. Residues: CASLGAYNEQFF.

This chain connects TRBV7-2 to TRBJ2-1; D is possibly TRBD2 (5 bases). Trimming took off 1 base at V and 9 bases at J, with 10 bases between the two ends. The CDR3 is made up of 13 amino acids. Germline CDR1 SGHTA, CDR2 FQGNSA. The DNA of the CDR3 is TGTGCCAGCAGCTTAGAAACTAGGTCTGAGCAGTTCTTC. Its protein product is CASSLETRSEQFF.

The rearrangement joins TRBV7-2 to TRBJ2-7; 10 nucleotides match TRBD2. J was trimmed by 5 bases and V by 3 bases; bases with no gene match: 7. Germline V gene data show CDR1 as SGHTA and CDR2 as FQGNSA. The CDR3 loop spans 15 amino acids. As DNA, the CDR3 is TGTGCCAGCAGCTTCCCGGGACTAGCGATCGACGAGCAGTACTTC. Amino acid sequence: CASSFPGLAIDEQYF.

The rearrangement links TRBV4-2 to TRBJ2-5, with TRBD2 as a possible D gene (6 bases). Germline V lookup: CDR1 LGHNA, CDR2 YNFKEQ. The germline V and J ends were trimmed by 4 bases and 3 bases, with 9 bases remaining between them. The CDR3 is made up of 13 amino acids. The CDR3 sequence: CASSPRLEETQYF. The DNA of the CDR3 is TGTGCCAGCAGCCCGCGACTAGAAGAGACCCAGTACTTC.